The next 30 T cell receptor beta chains were all read from a single sample in a study of glioma-infiltrating T cells. TCR alpha and beta CDR3 regions were amplified from RNA using iRepertoire nested multiplex PCR. TCRdb analysed the multiplex PCR reads with MiXCR anew, one entry per CDR3 protein. The repertoire holds 300,000 to 400,000 distinct CDR3 sequences, with more than 35% as singletons. The sample consisted of glioma tissue, nonneoplastic brain tissue, or PBMCs (not recorded which). Receptors were obtained from a human donor with low-grade glioma or glioblastoma, undergoing nonglioma brain surgery, or in good health (not recorded which).

The sample holds a few counts of this clonotype. This chain links TRBV6-2 or TRBV6-3 with TRBJ2-7; no definite D call. Germline V CDR1 and CDR2: MNHEY, SVGEGT. V was shortened by 1 base and J by 6 bases, with 10 bases between the two germline ends. CDR3 length: 13 amino acids. The DNA for the CDR3 is TGTGCCAGCAGTTACTACGCGACGCGCGAGCAGTACTTC. It encodes CASSYYATREQYF.

The chain is built from TRBV10-3 and TRBJ1-1; possibly TRBD1 for D (5 bases). Between the trimmed V and J ends, which lost 6 bases and 7 bases, there was a span of 12 bases. Germline V gives CDR1 ENHRY, CDR2 SYGVKD. The CDR3 is 12 residues long. For the CDR3, the DNA is TGTGCCATCAGCCCAGGGTCCTTTGAAGCTTTCTTT. It is translated as CAISPGSFEAFF.

The chain recombines TRBV19 with TRBJ1-1; D may be TRBD1 (5 bases). V was clipped by 3 bases and J by 5 bases, with 10 bases between them. Germline CDR1 LNHDA, CDR2 SQIVND (reference sequence). This CDR3 spans 13 amino acids. CDR3 sequence reads: CASSIGGFTEAFF. The CDR3, as DNA: TGTGCCAGTAGTATCGGGGGGTTTACTGAAGCTTTCTTT.

This clonotype was seen a handful of times. The V gene is TRBV28, the J gene TRBJ2-7; no reliable D call. Trimming removed 7 bases at V and 4 bases at J, with 17 bases between. There are 14 residues in the CDR3. CDR1 is MDHEN and CDR2 is SYDVKM in the germline V gene. In DNA, the CDR3 is TGTGCCAGCACCCGAAGGGTGGCCTTTTACGAGCAGTACTTC. Protein: CASTRRVAFYEQYF.

A word on this clonotype: This clone may be a read error of a much larger clone one base away. The genes are TRBV20-1 and TRBJ1-2; tentative D call: TRBD1 (6 bases). This CDR3 is built from 12 residues. V lost 8 bases and J lost 6, with 16 bases in between. From germline, CDR1 is DFQATT and CDR2 SNEGSKA (reference sequence). CDR3 bases: TGCAGTTCTTACAGGGCTGCCAATGGCTACACCTTC. Protein sequence: CSSYRAANGYTF.

The V gene is TRBV28, the J gene TRBJ2-1; tentatively, D is TRBD2 (5 bases). V was clipped by 3 bases and J by 6 bases, with 15 bases between them. Germline V gene sequence: CDR1 MDHEN, CDR2 SYDVKM. CDR3 length equals 15 residues. CDR3 in amino acids: CASSFNGIWGNEQFF. In DNA form, the CDR3 reads TGTGCCAGCAGTTTTAACGGGATTTGGGGCAATGAGCAGTTCTTC. The variable domain in full, with the rest retrieved from reference TRBV28 and TRBJ2-1, is DVKVTQSSRYLVKRTGEKVFLECVQDMDHENMFWYRQDPGLGLRLIYFSYDVKMKEKGDIPEGYSVSREKKERFSLILESASTNQTSMYLCASSFNGIWGNEQFFGPGTRLTVL.

Comments on this clonotype: The junction does not match germline at one end; this may be a read error. The rearrangement links TRBV7-9 to TRBJ2-1; TRBD2 is a possible D gene (5 bases). The length of the CDR3 is 17 residues. Germline V gene data show CDR1 as SEHNR and CDR2 as FQNEAQ (reference sequence). The CDR3 DNA follows: TGTGCCAGCAGCCATCCCCCCCGTAGCGAGAGAGGCAATGAGCGGTTCTTC. Its translation is CASSHPPRSERGNERFF.

This clonotype was recorded a few times. The rearrangement uses TRBV10-3 and TRBJ2-3, with D unclear. Trimming removed 3 bases at V and 2 bases at J, with 15 bases between. Germline assignment: CDR1 ENHRY and CDR2 SYGVKD. The CDR3 extends over 16 amino acids. CDR3 sequence: CAISEDMERITDTQYF. The CDR3 nucleotides are TGTGCCATCAGTGAAGACATGGAGAGGATCACAGATACGCAGTATTTT.

The rearrangement joins TRBV7-2 to TRBJ2-7; D gene uncertain. The CDR3 runs 11 residues. V lost 1 base and J 6 bases, leaving 4 bases between the germline ends. Germline V lookup: CDR1 SGHTA, CDR2 FQGNSA. CDR3 loop: CASSLGCEQYF. As DNA, the CDR3 is TGTGCCAGCAGCTTAGGTTGCGAGCAGTACTTC.

This clonotype occurred a few times. The V and J genes are TRBV7-2 and TRBJ2-7; TRBD1 or TRBD2 may be the D gene (5 bases each). Trimming took off 4 bases at V and 3 bases at J, with 16 bases between the two ends. CDR1 is SGHTA and CDR2 is FQGNSA in the germline V gene. There are 15 residues in the CDR3. The CDR3 protein is CASSSSTGTGYEQYF. DNA of the CDR3: TGTGCCAGCAGCTCGTCGACCGGGACGGGCTACGAGCAGTACTTC.

This clonotype was observed a handful of times. This rearrangement joins TRBV18 to TRBJ1-1, with 7 bases matching TRBD1. Germline V CDR1 and CDR2: KGHSH, LQKENI. V gave up 3 bases and J gave up 3 bases; unmatched junction bases: 4. This CDR3 spans 14 amino acids. The CDR3 DNA sequence: TGTGCCAGCTCACCCACAGGGGTGGACACTGAAGCTTTCTTT. This gives the protein CASSPTGVDTEAFF.

In its sample, this clonotype was seen a few times. The V and J genes are TRBV7-2 and TRBJ2-5, with 7 bases identical to TRBD1. Germline CDR1 SGHTA, CDR2 FQGNSA. J was trimmed by 4 bases and V by 4 bases; bases with no gene match: 9. This CDR3 has 15 residues. CDR3 sequence (DNA): TGTGCCAGCAGCTGGCAAGGGGGCGACGGAGAGACCCAGTACTTC. Translating gives CASSWQGGDGETQYF. Looking up the rest from reference TRBV7-2 and TRBJ2-5 gives the full variable domain: GAGVSQSPSNKVTEKGKDVELRCDPISGHTALYWYRQSLGQGLEFLIYFQGNSAPDKSGLPSDRFSAERTGGSVSTLTIQRTQQEDSAVYLCASSWQGGDGETQYFGPGTRLLVL.

Only a few counts were recorded for this clonotype. The chain employs TRBV18 and TRBJ2-1, with 10 bases fitting TRBD2. Germline assignment: CDR1 KGHSH and CDR2 LQKENI. The CDR3 loop spans 17 amino acids. With V trimmed by 3 bases and J by 7 bases, 12 bases remained unmatched. This CDR3 reads CASSPTWTSGSRNEQFF. CDR3 in DNA: TGTGCCAGCTCACCTACTTGGACTAGCGGTAGTAGGAATGAGCAGTTCTTC.

This clonotype was detected only a few times. This chain uses TRBV18 with TRBJ2-3; tentatively, D is TRBD2 (5 bases). The germline V gene has CDR1 KGHSH and CDR2 LQKENI. Trimming removed 1 base from V and 0 bases from J, with 8 bases in between. This CDR3 is built from 15 residues. The DNA of the CDR3 is TGTGCCAGCTCACCACTAGCGAGTAGCACAGATACGCAGTATTTT. This encodes CASSPLASSTDTQYF.

The chain carries TRBV24-1 and TRBJ1-2; 7 bases map to TRBD1. CDR3 length equals 17 residues. Germline V lookup: CDR1 KGHDR, CDR2 SFDVKD. Trimming took 3 bases from V and 8 from J; bases not matched to a gene: 17. The CDR3 DNA reads as TGTGCCACCAGTGATGTCGGGACAGCCGGGCGTATGGAAGGCTACACCTTC. The encoded protein is CATSDVGTAGRMEGYTF.

This clonotype has at least ten counts. The chain employs TRBV6-1 and TRBJ2-3, with 10 bases fitting TRBD2. The V gene end was trimmed by 6 bases and the J gene end by 5 bases; junction bases not matched to a gene: 11. The V gene's germline CDR1 is MNHNS and CDR2 SASEGT. This CDR3 has 16 amino acids. CDR3 protein: CASRGTSAPERDTQYF. The CDR3 coding sequence is TGTGCCAGCAGGGGGACTAGCGCGCCCGAACGAGATACGCAGTATTTT.

This clonotype was counted ten times or more. The chain couples TRBV27 to TRBJ1-1; D is uncertain. The CDR3 runs to 16 residues. In germline, CDR1 is MNHEY, CDR2 SMNVEV (reference sequence). V was pared by 7 bases and J by 0 bases, with 18 bases between. Here the CDR3 DNA reads TGTGCCAGCACTAGAGGCCAGCTCCTCATGAACACTGAAGCTTTCTTT. Its protein product is CASTRGQLLMNTEAFF.

Turning to this clonotype: The final CDR3 position lacks the conserved phenylalanine or tryptophan, pointing to a likely read error. This sequence joins TRBV20-1 and TRBJ2-7; TRBD2 matches at 7 bases. Per germline, CDR1 DFQATT and CDR2 SNEGSKA (reference sequence). This CDR3 has 13 residues. The V gene end was trimmed by 5 bases and the J gene end by 5 bases; junction bases not matched to a gene: 9. The CDR3 coding sequence is TGCAGTGCTCTAGGACTAGATCCCCACGAGCAGTACCTC. It translates to CSALGLDPHEQYL.

This clonotype was seen only a few times. The junction departs from germline at one end; a sequencing error may be responsible. The chain is built from TRBV20-1 and TRBJ2-7; no clear D. This CDR3 is 12 amino acids long. Germline loops: CDR1 DFQATT, CDR2 SNEGSKA (reference sequence). The CDR3 DNA reads as TGCGGTGCTAGAGTCAGTGCCTACGAGCAGTACTTC. This translates into CGARVSAYEQYF.

This clonotype was detected a few times. V gene TRBV19 combines with J gene TRBJ2-1; TRBD2 agrees at 11 bases. The CDR3 spans 18 residues. The V gene end was trimmed by 5 bases and the J gene end by 2 bases; junction bases not matched to a gene: 11. Germline CDR1 and CDR2: LNHDA and SQIVND (reference sequence). In DNA form, the CDR3 reads TGTGCCAGTAGTTGGGCTAGCGGGAGGTCTTCCACCTACAATGAGCAGTTCTTC. Translation: CASSWASGRSSTYNEQFF.

This clonotype was seen many times. The rearrangement joins TRBV28 to TRBJ2-5; D possibly uses TRBD1 or TRBD2 (5 bases each). From germline, CDR1 is MDHEN and CDR2 SYDVKM. V gave up 4 bases and J gave up 0 bases, with 9 bases separating them. The CDR3 length is 14 residues. CDR3: CASSSPGHQETQYF. The CDR3 nucleotides are TGTGCCAGCAGTTCCCCGGGGCACCAAGAGACCCAGTACTTC.

CDR3 sequence: CASSQGVASGSNEQFF. The CDR3 nucleotides read TGTGCCAGCAGCCAAGGGGTAGCTAGCGGGAGCAATGAGCAGTTCTTC. The rearrangement joins TRBV4-2 to TRBJ2-1, with 10 bases that match TRBD2. The CDR3 contains 16 residues. CDR1 and CDR2 from the germline V gene are LGHNA and YNFKEQ. V was clipped by 1 base and J by 6 bases; unmatched bases: 6.

J is TRBJ2-1 and V is TRBV20-1; D unclear. CDR1 and CDR2 from the germline V gene are DFQATT and SNEGSKA (reference sequence). V gave up 5 bases and J gave up 5 bases, with 19 bases separating them. This CDR3 region has 15 residues. Here the CDR3 reads CSAGPFGNLDNEQFF. The CDR3 coding sequence is TGCAGTGCTGGCCCCTTCGGTAACTTAGACAATGAGCAGTTCTTC.

Remarks on this clonotype: This could be a read error, since a much larger clone is one nucleotide away. The V and J genes are TRBV10-3 and TRBJ1-2, with D perhaps matching TRBD1 (5 bases). The CDR3 loop spans 13 amino acids. Germline loops: CDR1 ENHRY, CDR2 SYGVKD. The CDR3, as DNA: TGTGCCAGCAGTTCCCACCAGGGCCGCCGCTACACCTTC. Encoded protein: CASSSHQGRRYTF.

This clonotype was seen only a few times. This chain connects TRBV7-9 to TRBJ1-1, with TRBD1 identical over 9 bases. CDR3 length: 13 amino acids. V shed 5 bases, J shed 6 bases, and the junction held 4 bases outside the gene matches. Per the germline V gene, CDR1 is SEHNR and CDR2 is FQNEAQ (reference sequence). This CDR3 is CASSHWTGAEAFF. For the CDR3, the DNA is TGTGCCAGCAGCCACTGGACAGGGGCTGAAGCTTTCTTT.

The rearrangement uses TRBV28 and TRBJ2-7, with a possible D match to TRBD1 (6 bases). V was trimmed by 7 bases and J by 1 base, leaving 14 bases between them. Per germline, CDR1 MDHEN and CDR2 SYDVKM. This CDR3 region has 14 residues. CDR3 sequence reads: CASMDAGASYEQYF. The CDR3 DNA reads as TGTGCCAGCATGGATGCAGGGGCTTCCTACGAGCAGTACTTC.

This clonotype was seen only a few times. The chain couples TRBV19 to TRBJ1-1; 7 bases fit TRBD1. CDR1 and CDR2 (germline): LNHDA, SQIVND (reference sequence). J was trimmed by 7 bases and V by 3 bases; bases with no gene match: 2. This CDR3 comprises 12 residues. CDR3 DNA sequence: TGTGCCAGTAGTATTAGGACAGGTGAAGCTTTCTTT. It codes for CASSIRTGEAFF.

The rearrangement links TRBV7-2 to TRBJ1-5; D is undetermined. The V end lost 4 bases, the J end lost 3 bases, and 10 bases lay between the germline ends. This CDR3 region has 14 residues. Per germline, CDR1 SGHTA and CDR2 FQGNSA. The CDR3 protein is CASSSDVHNQPQHF. In DNA form, the CDR3 reads TGTGCCAGCAGCTCGGACGTCCACAATCAGCCCCAGCATTTT.

The gene calls are TRBV20-1 and TRBJ2-1; 10 nucleotides line up with TRBD2. The germline V gene has CDR1 DFQATT and CDR2 SNEGSKA (reference sequence). This CDR3 is 14 amino acids long. Germline trimming cut 6 bases from V and 7 bases from J; bases unmatched to any gene: 9. This CDR3 reads CSASRPSGRNEQFF. The CDR3 nucleotides are TGCAGTGCGTCGAGGCCTAGCGGGAGAAATGAGCAGTTCTTC.

For this clonotype: The junction shows a germline mismatch at one end, possibly a read error. The chain combines TRBV28 with TRBJ2-3; TRBD1 or TRBD2 may be the D gene (6 bases each). CDR1 is MDHEN, CDR2 SYDVKM, per germline. CDR3 length: 14 residues. The CDR3 is CASSYSGLTGTQYF. The CDR3 DNA sequence: TGTGCCAGCAGTTACTCGGGACTGACAGGTACGCAGTATTTT.